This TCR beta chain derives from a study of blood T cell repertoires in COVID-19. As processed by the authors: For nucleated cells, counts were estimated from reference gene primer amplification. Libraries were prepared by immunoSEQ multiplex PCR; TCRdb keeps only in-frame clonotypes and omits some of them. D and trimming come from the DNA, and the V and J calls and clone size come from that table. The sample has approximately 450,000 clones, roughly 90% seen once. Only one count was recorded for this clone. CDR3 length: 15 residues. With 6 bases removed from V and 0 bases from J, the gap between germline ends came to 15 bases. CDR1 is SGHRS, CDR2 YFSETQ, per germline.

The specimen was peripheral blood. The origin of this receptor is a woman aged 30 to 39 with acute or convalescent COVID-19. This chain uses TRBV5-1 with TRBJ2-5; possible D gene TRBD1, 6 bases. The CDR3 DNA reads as TGCGCCAGCACCCTTGGGACATCGTACCAAGAGACCCAGTACTTC. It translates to CASTLGTSYQETQYF.